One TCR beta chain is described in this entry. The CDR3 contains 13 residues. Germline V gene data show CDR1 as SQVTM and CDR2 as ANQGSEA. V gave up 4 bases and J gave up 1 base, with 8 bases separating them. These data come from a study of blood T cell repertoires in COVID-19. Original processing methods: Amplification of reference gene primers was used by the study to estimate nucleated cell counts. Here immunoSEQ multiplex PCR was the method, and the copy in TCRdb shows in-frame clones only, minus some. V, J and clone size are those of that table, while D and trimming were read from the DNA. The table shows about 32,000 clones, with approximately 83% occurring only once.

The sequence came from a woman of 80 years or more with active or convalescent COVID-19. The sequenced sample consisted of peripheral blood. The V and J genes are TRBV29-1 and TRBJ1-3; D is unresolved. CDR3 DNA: TGCAGCGTTGCTGGCCGATCTGGAAACACCATATATTTT. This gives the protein CSVAGRSGNTIYF.